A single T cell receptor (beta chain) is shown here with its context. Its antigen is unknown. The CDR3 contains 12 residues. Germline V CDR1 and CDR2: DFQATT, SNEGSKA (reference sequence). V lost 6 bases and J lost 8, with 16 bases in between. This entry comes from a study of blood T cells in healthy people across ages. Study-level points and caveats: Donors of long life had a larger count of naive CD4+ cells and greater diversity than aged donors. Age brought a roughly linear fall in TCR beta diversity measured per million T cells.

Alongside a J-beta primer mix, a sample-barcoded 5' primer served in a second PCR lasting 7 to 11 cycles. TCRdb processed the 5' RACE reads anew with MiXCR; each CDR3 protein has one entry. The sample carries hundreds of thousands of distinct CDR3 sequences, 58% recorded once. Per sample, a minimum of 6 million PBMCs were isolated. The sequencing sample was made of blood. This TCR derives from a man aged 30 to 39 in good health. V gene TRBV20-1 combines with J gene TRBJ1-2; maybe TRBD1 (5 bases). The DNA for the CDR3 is TGCAGTGCAACACAGGCATTGGCGGGCTACACCTTC. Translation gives CSATQALAGYTF.